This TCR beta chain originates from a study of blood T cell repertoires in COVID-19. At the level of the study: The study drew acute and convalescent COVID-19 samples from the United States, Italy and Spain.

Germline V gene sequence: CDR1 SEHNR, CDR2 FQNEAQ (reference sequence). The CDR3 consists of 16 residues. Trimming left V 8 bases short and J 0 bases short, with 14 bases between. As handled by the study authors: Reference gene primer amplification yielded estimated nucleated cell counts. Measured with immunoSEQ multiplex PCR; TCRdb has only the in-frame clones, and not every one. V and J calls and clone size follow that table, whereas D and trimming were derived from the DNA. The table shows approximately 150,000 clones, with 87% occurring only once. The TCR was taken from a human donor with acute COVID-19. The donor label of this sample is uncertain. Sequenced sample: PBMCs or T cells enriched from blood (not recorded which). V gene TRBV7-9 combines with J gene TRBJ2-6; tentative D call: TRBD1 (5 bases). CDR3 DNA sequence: TGTGCCAGCCTCGGGCAGGGCAACTCTGGGGCCAACGTCCTGACTTTC. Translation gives CASLGQGNSGANVLTF.